This T cell receptor (beta chain) was profiled in a study of cytotoxic CD8 clonotypes in ibrutinib-treated CLL. Across the study: Response sampling came at median about a year of treatment, ranging about 6 to 40 months. Each sample contained, on average, around 250,000 productive templates and tens of thousands of productive rearrangements.

The data were produced by immunoSEQ multiplex PCR, yet TCRdb's version contains in-frame clones alone and is incomplete. This table has around 29,000 clones, 55% to 70% appearing once. This clone has only a few counts. Per germline, CDR1 SGHVS and CDR2 FQNEAQ. This CDR3 has 11 residues. V shed 1 base and J shed 8 bases, with 5 bases lying between them. The sample in question was PBMCs, obtained after 24 months of ibrutinib treatment. This TCR was recovered from a human donor with chronic lymphocytic leukemia. The V gene is TRBV7-8, the J gene TRBJ1-2; no clear D. CDR3 protein: CASSLGAGYTF. DNA of the CDR3: TGTGCCAGCAGCTTAGGGGCGGGCTACACCTTC.